One and the same sample provided the 24 T cell receptor beta chains below, sequenced in a study of regulatory T cells in long-lasting Graves disease. Through Arm-PCR of CDR3 regions and iRepertoire HTBI primers, TCR beta libraries were built. TCRdb recomputed calls from the multiplex PCR reads with MiXCR, one row per CDR3 protein. The repertoire consists of under 450,000 distinct CDR3 sequences, with approximately 23% occurring once and the leading ten covering roughly a quarter. Specified time point: persistent/refractory GD, antithyroid drugs over 5 years with positive TRAb. Isolated PBMC RNA provided the starting material for the TCR library. The sample was peripheral blood mononuclear cells (PBMCs), taken when the disease was refractory, from a patient treated with antithyroid drugs. Source of these receptors: a woman aged 40 to 50 with Graves disease.

The CDR3 region has the DNA TGTGCCAGTAGTATCGGCAGAAAGAACACTGAAGCTTTCTTT. This sequence encodes CASSIGRKNTEAFF. The chain links TRBV19 to TRBJ1-1; D is unclear. Per the germline V gene, CDR1 is LNHDA and CDR2 is SQIVND (reference sequence). The CDR3 covers 14 residues. Trimming took 3 bases from V and 1 from J, leaving 9 bases between them.

V and J are TRBV30 and TRBJ2-2, with a possible D match to TRBD2 (6 bases). The CDR3 consists of 13 residues. Germline CDR1 is GTSNPN and CDR2 is SVGIG (reference sequence). The V gene lost 2 bases and the J gene lost 6 bases, with 10 bases spanning the gap. CDR3 sequence (DNA): TGTGCCTGGAGTCGATCGGGAGCCGGGGAGCTGTTTTTT. It codes for CAWSRSGAGELFF.

This clonotype occurred many times. The chain carries TRBV11-2 and TRBJ1-6; 7 bases align to TRBD1. V was pared by 1 base and J by 6 bases, with 3 bases of the junction left unmatched. Per the germline V gene, CDR1 is SGHAT and CDR2 is FQNNGV. There are 15 residues in the CDR3. Here the CDR3 DNA reads TGTGCCAGCAGCTTAGTGGACAGGACTAATTCACCCCTCCACTTT. Translated: CASSLVDRTNSPLHF.

This clonotype was picked up a small number of times. The V and J genes are TRBV9 and TRBJ1-1; the D is unclear. The CDR3 has 14 amino acids. The V end lost 0 bases, the J end lost 1 base, and 7 bases lay between the germline ends. Germline values: CDR1 SGDLS, CDR2 YYNGEE. CDR3 in DNA: TGTGCCAGCAGCGTAGGTCGGACGAACACTGAAGCTTTCTTT. Its protein product is CASSVGRTNTEAFF.

Many counts were recorded for this clonotype. The chain carries TRBV20-1 and TRBJ1-2; 8 bases align to TRBD1. The CDR3 is 13 residues long. CDR1 and CDR2 (germline): DFQATT, SNEGSKA (reference sequence). The V segment lost 1 base and the J segment 4 bases; nucleotides outside the gene matches: 2. The CDR3 spells CSARGDRGYGYTF. The CDR3 DNA reads TGCAGTGCTAGAGGCGACAGGGGCTATGGCTACACCTTC.

This clonotype has ten or more counts. This chain joins TRBV28 and TRBJ2-6; D may be TRBD1 or TRBD2 (6 bases each). The V and J ends lost 2 bases and 1 base respectively, with 9 bases between them. The V gene's germline CDR1 is MDHEN and CDR2 SYDVKM. This CDR3 has 16 amino acids. CDR3 residues: CASSLRGASGANVLTF. The DNA of the CDR3 is TGTGCCAGCAGTTTAAGGGGGGCATCTGGGGCCAACGTCCTGACTTTC.

This clonotype came up a few times. V is TRBV27 and J is TRBJ1-4; D unclear. Trimming took 6 bases from V and 4 from J, leaving 21 bases between them. Germline values: CDR1 MNHEY, CDR2 SMNVEV (reference sequence). The CDR3 has 17 residues. The CDR3 nucleotides are TGTGCCAGCAGCCCCTTGAGGGTTGGAGGCCTTAATGAAAAACTGTTTTTT. This codes for CASSPLRVGGLNEKLFF.

This clonotype was detected many times. The chain has TRBV7-8 and TRBJ2-7; the match to TRBD1 covers 11 bases. The CDR3 is 14 residues long. Looked up from germline, CDR1 is SGHVS and CDR2 is FQNEAQ. V lost 3 bases, J lost 3 bases, and 1 base stayed unmatched. In nucleotides, the CDR3 is TGTGCCAGCAGCTTGGACAGGGGGCTCTACGAGCAGTACTTC. It encodes CASSLDRGLYEQYF.

This chain connects TRBV29-1 to TRBJ2-5, with TRBD1 matching over 8 bases. The germline gives CDR1 SQVTM, CDR2 ANQGSEA. V lost 7 bases, J lost 5 bases, and 15 bases stayed unmatched. The CDR3 sequence is 15 residues long. DNA for the CDR3: TGCAGCGCCCGTCTCGACAGGGGAGCGGGCGAGACCCAGTACTTC. Translated: CSARLDRGAGETQYF.

This clonotype came up many times. J is TRBJ1-2 and V is TRBV28; 9 bases are shared with TRBD1. This CDR3 contains 15 residues. V gave up 8 bases and J gave up 3 bases; unmatched junction bases: 10. CDR1 and CDR2 from the germline V gene are MDHEN and SYDVKM. The DNA of the CDR3 is TGTGCCAGCGGTCCGGGTACAGGGGGCTACTATGGCTACACCTTC. It yields the protein CASGPGTGGYYGYTF.

This clonotype was picked up a small number of times. The chain is built from TRBV29-1 and TRBJ2-7, with 12 bases aligning to TRBD2. The CDR3 runs to 14 residues. Germline CDR1 reads SQVTM; CDR2 reads ANQGSEA. Trimming at V came to 5 bases and at J to 6 bases, leaving 8 bases not matched to a gene. The CDR3 sequence is CSVRLAGGRVEQYF. Here the CDR3 DNA reads TGCAGCGTTCGCCTAGCGGGAGGGCGGGTCGAGCAGTACTTC.

The chain combines TRBV9 with TRBJ2-7; no reliable D call. CDR3 size: 14 residues. V was pared by 4 bases and J by 2 bases, with 13 bases between. Germline CDR1 reads SGDLS; CDR2 reads YYNGEE. As DNA, the CDR3 is TGTGCCAGCAGCTCCCCTCTGGCACCCTACGAGCAGTACTTC. Translated, it gives CASSSPLAPYEQYF.

This clonotype occurred a few times. The chain has TRBV2 and TRBJ2-1; D may be TRBD2 (5 bases). The CDR3 is 14 residues long. Between the trimmed V and J ends, which lost 3 bases and 6 bases, there was a span of 12 bases. CDR1 SNHLY and CDR2 FYNNEI come from the germline V gene. For the CDR3, the DNA is TGTGCCAGCAGTGAGGTAGCGTTGGTCAATGAGCAGTTCTTC. Protein sequence: CASSEVALVNEQFF.

The chain employs TRBV6-1 and TRBJ2-1, with TRBD2 identical over 13 bases. With 7 bases clipped from V and 3 bases from J, the junction kept 6 bases outside the gene matches. The CDR3 consists of 16 residues. Germline assignment: CDR1 MNHNS and CDR2 SASEGT. CDR3: CASTRRTSGGYNEQFF. As DNA, the CDR3 is TGTGCCAGCACCCGCAGGACTAGCGGGGGCTACAATGAGCAGTTCTTC.

This clonotype was picked up many times. The chain couples TRBV20-1 to TRBJ1-5; D is possibly TRBD1 (5 bases). Germline V gene sequence: CDR1 DFQATT, CDR2 SNEGSKA (reference sequence). This CDR3 is 13 amino acids long. The V end lost 7 bases, the J end lost 7 bases, and 17 bases lay between the germline ends. This CDR3 reads CSVTEGTNQPQHF. The CDR3 DNA follows: TGCAGTGTCACAGAAGGGACGAACCAGCCCCAGCATTTT.

In its sample, this clonotype was seen many times. The chain has TRBV6-1 and TRBJ2-5; 13 bases agree with TRBD2. This CDR3 comprises 16 residues. Germline-derived CDR1 and CDR2 are MNHNS and SASEGT. Trimming cost V 5 bases and J 5 bases; bases outside gene matches: 8. CDR3 DNA sequence: TGTGCCAGCAGTCGATGGACTAGCGGGAGTGGTGAGACCCAGTACTTC. Its protein product is CASSRWTSGSGETQYF.

V usage is TRBV29-1 and J usage is TRBJ2-1; D tentatively reads TRBD1 or TRBD2 (5 bases each). This CDR3 is 15 amino acids long. Germline V gene lookup returns CDR1 SQVTM and CDR2 ANQGSEA. V was clipped by 1 base and J by 0 bases, with 10 bases between them. CDR3 residues: CSVEGRGYSYNEQFF. CDR3 nucleotide sequence: TGCAGCGTTGAAGGACGGGGCTACTCCTACAATGAGCAGTTCTTC.

The chain links TRBV28 to TRBJ1-2; D gene ambiguous. This CDR3 comprises 15 residues. Germline CDR1 MDHEN, CDR2 SYDVKM. With 4 bases removed from V and 0 bases from J, the gap between germline ends came to 12 bases. As DNA, the CDR3 is TGTGCCAGCAGTTCCCCCAGCAAAGCTAACTATGGCTACACCTTC. Translated: CASSSPSKANYGYTF.

The rearrangement links TRBV27 to TRBJ2-1, with D hard to call. This CDR3 comprises 13 residues. Trimming removed 5 bases from V and 4 bases from J, with 9 bases in between. Germline values: CDR1 MNHEY, CDR2 SMNVEV (reference sequence). The CDR3 region has the DNA TGTGCCAGCAGTCCCCCCGGGTACAATGAGCAGTTCTTC. Amino acid sequence: CASSPPGYNEQFF.

This chain links TRBV11-2 with TRBJ2-1, with TRBD2 matching over 10 bases. The J segment lost 6 bases and the V segment lost 5 bases, leaving 13 bases of the junction unmatched. The CDR3 totals 17 residues. Germline V gene sequence: CDR1 SGHAT, CDR2 FQNNGV. CDR3: CASSPPGLAGVPNEQFF. CDR3 DNA sequence: TGTGCCAGCAGCCCTCCCGGGCTAGCGGGAGTGCCCAATGAGCAGTTCTTC.

The table lists this clonotype with many counts. The V call is TRBV10-2, the J call TRBJ1-4; 7 bases are a match to TRBD1. V shed 2 bases, J shed 4 bases, and the junction held 1 base outside the gene matches. There are 14 residues in the CDR3. The germline CDR1 and CDR2 sequences are WSHSY and SAAADI. The CDR3 here is CASSEDRVNEKLFF. The CDR3 coding sequence is TGCGCCAGCAGTGAGGACAGGGTTAATGAAAAACTGTTTTTT.

The chain links TRBV4-1 to TRBJ2-5; D gene ambiguous. Germline CDR1 and CDR2: MGHRA and YSYEKL. The CDR3 totals 16 residues. V dropped 1 base and J dropped 5 bases, with 17 bases sitting between them. In nucleotides, the CDR3 is TGCGCCAGCAGCCAAGTGGCTGAGTTTGGCCATGAGACCCAGTACTTC. It translates to CASSQVAEFGHETQYF.

Comments on this clonotype: This may be a read error: a much more frequent sequence differs by one nucleotide. The V call is TRBV6-1, the J call TRBJ2-7; D is perhaps TRBD1 or TRBD2 (5 bases each). V dropped 5 bases and J dropped 4 bases, with 12 bases sitting between them. The germline gives CDR1 MNHNS, CDR2 SASEGT. The CDR3 is 13 residues long. The chain's CDR3 is CASSYGREYEQYF. CDR3 DNA sequence: TGTGCCAGCAGTTACGGCAGGGAGTACGAGCAGTACTTC.

The CDR3 region is CASSSLHEQFF. CDR3 coding DNA: TGTGCCAGCAGCTCTCTCCATGAGCAGTTCTTC. The rearrangement uses TRBV28 and TRBJ2-1; the D is unclear. Trimming took 6 bases from V and 8 from J, leaving 8 bases between them. The germline V gene has CDR1 MDHEN and CDR2 SYDVKM. CDR3 length: 11 residues.